Listed below are T cell receptor beta chains from one sample, sequenced in a study of blood T cell repertoires in COVID-19. The data were produced by immunoSEQ multiplex PCR, yet TCRdb's version contains in-frame clones alone and is incomplete. The sample has 200,000 to 250,000 clones, 70% to 85% seen once. Sequencing was performed on peripheral blood. These receptors were taken from an elderly woman with acute or convalescent COVID-19. Each CDR3 is given with its conserved first and last residue. D genes are given only for firm matches. Clone size is not always given. Where it is, it says once, few, many or a class for expanded clones.

TRBJ2-3 | TRBV7-6 | TRBD2 | - | TGTGCCAGCAGCTTAGGACTAGCGGGAGCAGCAGATACGCAGTATTTT | CASSLGLAGAADTQYF
TRBJ2-5 | TRBV27 | - | - | TGTGCCAACCCCTCACCGCCAAGCTGGGGCCAAATGTACCAAGAGACCCAGTACTTC | CANPSPPSWGQMYQETQYF
TRBJ2-3 | TRBV28 | - | once | TGTGCCAGCAGTTTTCTGGCGGGGACAGATACGCAGTATTTT | CASSFLAGTDTQYF
TRBJ1-2 | TRBV19 | - | - | TGTGCCAGTAGTATGGGGCATGGCTACACCTTC | CASSMGHGYTF
TRBJ2-5 | TRBV6-5 | - | - | TGTGCCAGCATGATATGGGCATTGGGGACCCAGTACTTC | CASMIWALGTQYF
TRBJ1-4 | TRBV28 | - | - | TGTGCCAGCAGTTTATTGAGTATTAGTGATGAAAAACTGTTTTTT | CASSLLSISDEKLFF
TRBJ1-5 | TRBV19 | - | few | TGTGCCAGTAGTCCAACCAAGGGGAGGGAACATAATCCCCAGCATTTT | CASSPTKGREHNPQHF
TRBJ2-7 | TRBV10-3 | - | once | TGTGCCATCAGTGAGTCGGGCAGGTTCTCCTACGAGCAGTACTTC | CAISESGRFSYEQYF
TRBJ2-5 | TRBV29-1 | - | - | TGCAGCGTTTTGGTGGAGGAGACCCAGTACTTC | CSVLVEETQYF
TRBJ2-1 | TRBV5-1 | TRBD2 | - | TGCGCCAGCAGCTCCAGCTCCGGGACTAGGATCCACAATGAGCAGTTCTTC | CASSSSSGTRIHNEQFF
TRBJ1-2 | TRBV6-5 | - | - | TGTGCCAGCAGTTCAGGGGTAGGCTATGGCTACACCTTC | CASSSGVGYGYTF
TRBJ2-7 | TRBV7-2 | TRBD1 | - | TGTGCCAGCAGCTCTGGACAGGGGGCCTACGAGCAGTACTTC | CASSSGQGAYEQYF
TRBJ1-2 | TRBV15 | TRBD1 | - | TGTGCCACCAGCAGAGCCCGACAGGGACTCTATGGCTACACCTTC | CATSRARQGLYGYTF
TRBJ2-7 | TRBV5-4 | TRBD1 | - | TGTGCCAGCAGCCGGAGGGACAGGGGGCTCTACGAGCAGTACTTC | CASSRRDRGLYEQYF
TRBJ1-2 | TRBV5-6 | - | - | TGTGCCAGCAAGAACAGGGTCTATGGCTACACCTTC | CASKNRVYGYTF
TRBJ1-1 | TRBV25-1 | - | - | TGTGCCAGCTCCCCACTGGGGCAGGTGGGCACTGAAGCTTTCTTT | CASSPLGQVGTEAFF
TRBJ1-1 | TRBV7-2 | - | - | TGTGCCAGCAGCATAAGAGGGAGGGGCACTGAAGCTTTCTTT | CASSIRGRGTEAFF
TRBJ2-5 | TRBV7-9 | TRBD2 | - | TGTGCCAGCAGCTTAAACGGCGGGAGTAATCAAGAGACCCAGTACTTC | CASSLNGGSNQETQYF
TRBJ2-5 | TRBV5-5 | - | - | TGTGCCAGCAGACGGTCGGAGATAAACCAAGAGACCCAGTACTTC | CASRRSEINQETQYF
TRBJ1-1 | TRBV6-2/TRBV6-3 | TRBD1 | once | TGTGCCAGCACCCCCCTCCGGACAGGTCTGACTGAAGCTTTCTTT | CASTPLRTGLTEAFF
TRBJ2-5 | TRBV7-3 | TRBD2 | - | TGTGCCAGCAGCTTATGTCTAGCGGGACCTTCAGAAAAAGAGACCCAGTACTTC | CASSLCLAGPSEKETQYF
TRBJ2-7 | TRBV5-1 | - | - | TGCGCCAGCAGCGGATTCCGGGACTCCGGCTCCTACGAGCAGTACTTC | CASSGFRDSGSYEQYF
TRBJ2-1 | TRBV5-4 | - | few | TGTGCCAGCAGCTTGGAACTAGTCCACCAAAACAATGAGCAGTTCTTC | CASSLELVHQNNEQFF
TRBJ2-5 | TRBV5-6 | TRBD1 | few | TGTGCCAGCAGCCCCGAGGGGGCAGAGACCCAGTACTTC | CASSPEGAETQYF
TRBJ2-7 | TRBV5-1 | TRBD2 | - | TGCGCCAGCAGCCAACGGACTAGCGGGAGTGAGCAGTACTTC | CASSQRTSGSEQYF
TRBJ2-7 | TRBV6-1 | TRBD2 | once | TGTGCCAGCAGTGAAAGCGGGAGTTTTTACGAGCAGTACTTC | CASSESGSFYEQYF
TRBJ2-7 | TRBV28 | TRBD1 | - | TGTGCCAGCAGTGTAGGCCGACAGGGCTACGAGCAGTACTTC | CASSVGRQGYEQYF
TRBJ2-1 | TRBV28 | TRBD2 | - | TGTGCCAGCAGGTTAAGCGGGAGGCGTTCCTACAATGAGCAGTTCTTC | CASRLSGRRSYNEQFF
TRBJ1-2 | TRBV6-6 | - | - | TGTGCCAGCAGTTACGAGCGGGGCTATGGCTACACCTTC | CASSYERGYGYTF
TRBJ2-3 | TRBV18 | TRBD2 | once | TGTGCCAGCTCGCCGAGCGGGGGTTCAGATACGCAGTATTTT | CASSPSGGSDTQYF
TRBJ1-5 | TRBV5-5 | TRBD1 | - | TGTGCCAGCAGCTTGCAGACAGGGGGCAATCAGCCCCAGCATTTT | CASSLQTGGNQPQHF
TRBJ2-1 | TRBV6-2/TRBV6-3 | TRBD2 | - | TGTGCCAGCAGTTACGCTAGCGGAGGTTACAATGAGCAGTTCTTC | CASSYASGGYNEQFF
TRBJ2-3 | TRBV5-1 | - | - | TGCGCCAGCAGCTTTCTTCGGACAGATACAGATACGCAGTATTTT | CASSFLRTDTDTQYF
TRBJ2-3 | TRBV5-8 | TRBD2 | few | TGTGCCAGCAGCCCCCTAGCGGGAGTCACAGATACGCAGTATTTT | CASSPLAGVTDTQYF
TRBJ2-1 | TRBV29-1 | TRBD2 | - | TGCAGCGTTGAGGCCAGCGGGGGGTACAATGAGCAGTTCTTC | CSVEASGGYNEQFF
TRBJ2-7 | TRBV7-2 | - | - | TGTGCCAGCAGCTTAGGAGGGAGAGGGGGAACCTACGAGCAGTACTTC | CASSLGGRGGTYEQYF
TRBJ2-4 | TRBV6-6 | - | - | TGTGCCAGCAGTTACTCGATCGGGGTAGCCAAAAACATTCAGTACTTC | CASSYSIGVAKNIQYF
TRBJ1-3 | TRBV9 | TRBD1 | - | TGTGCCAGCAGCCCGGGACAGGGTAGAAACACCATATATTTT | CASSPGQGRNTIYF
TRBJ1-1 | TRBV3-1/TRBV3-2 | - | - | TGTGCCAGCAGCCAAGATTTGGCCGCAGCTGAAGCTTTCTTT | CASSQDLAAAEAFF
TRBJ2-7 | TRBV6-1 | - | - | TGTGCCAGCAGTGGCGGGACAGACTTTTTAGGAGAATACGAGCAGTACTTC | CASSGGTDFLGEYEQYF
TRBJ1-1 | TRBV19 | - | - | TGTGCCAGTAAAATTGGGAGGGAAATGAACACTGAAGCTTTCTTT | CASKIGREMNTEAFF
TRBJ1-1 | TRBV3-1/TRBV3-2 | TRBD1 | - | TGTGCCAGCAGCCAAAACAGGGGGTCAGGAGTAGCGGACACTGAAGCTTTCTTT | CASSQNRGSGVADTEAFF
TRBJ2-7 | TRBV30 | TRBD2 | - | TGTGCCTGGAGGGTACATGGTAGCGGGAGCGAGCAGTACTTC | CAWRVHGSGSEQYF
TRBJ2-3 | TRBV24-1 | TRBD1 | - | TGTGCCAGGCCCCTAGGACAGGGCGCAGATACGCAGTATTTT | CARPLGQGADTQYF
TRBJ2-5 | TRBV7-2 | TRBD2 | once | TGTGCCAGCAGCTTAGTAGCGGGAGGAGAGACCCAGTACTTC | CASSLVAGGETQYF